One and the same sample provided the 30 T cell receptor beta chains below, sequenced in a study of T cell responses to AZD1222 COVID-19 vaccine. Data came from immunoSEQ multiplex PCR; TCRdb stores just in-frame clones and leaves some out. The sample contains 90,000 to 130,000 clones, roughly four fifths of which appear only once. This specimen consisted of peripheral blood, obtained on day 0 of AZD1222 vaccination. These receptors all stem from an adult in good health.

This clone has just one count. The junction differs from germline at one of its ends, possibly a read error. V is TRBV28 and J is TRBJ2-2; TRBD2 might be the D (6 bases). The germline CDR1 and CDR2 sequences are MDHEN and SYDVKM. The CDR3 is made up of 14 amino acids. The CDR3 DNA reads TGTGCCACCAGTGTGGGGGGTAGGGCCGGGGAGCTGTTTTTT. It codes for CATSVGGRAGELFF.

The chain has TRBV19 and TRBJ1-2, with D perhaps matching TRBD1 (6 bases). This CDR3 contains 14 residues. V lost 3 bases and J lost 4, with 12 bases in between. Germline V gene sequence: CDR1 LNHDA, CDR2 SQIVND (reference sequence). CDR3 loop: CASSIIQGSYGYTF. CDR3 DNA: TGTGCCAGTAGTATCATACAGGGATCCTATGGCTACACCTTC. The full variable domain, completed using reference TRBV19 and TRBJ1-2, is DGGITQSPKYLFRKEGQNVTLSCEQNLNHDAMYWYRQDPGQGLRLIYYSQIVNDFQKGDIAEGYSVSREKKESFPLTVTSAQKNPTAFYLCASSIIQGSYGYTFGSGTRLTVV.

This clone has just one count. The chain recombines TRBV7-9 with TRBJ2-2, with D unclear. The V end was cut by 5 bases, the J end by 3 bases, with 10 bases between. There are 14 residues in the CDR3. Germline values: CDR1 SEHNR, CDR2 FQNEAQ (reference sequence). CDR3 bases: TGTGCCAGCAGCCAGGAAGGATACACCGGGGAGCTGTTTTTT. It yields the protein CASSQEGYTGELFF.

CDR3 protein: CASSLRPPEQYF. The DNA of the CDR3 is TGCGCCAGCAGCTTGCGACCCCCCGAGCAGTACTTC. The gene calls are TRBV5-1 and TRBJ2-7; D remains unclear. V was pared by 1 base and J by 6 bases, with 8 bases between. The CDR3 is 12 residues long. Germline values: CDR1 SGHRS, CDR2 YFSETQ.

The chain links TRBV6-5 to TRBJ2-7; D gene ambiguous. The germline V gene has CDR1 MNHEY and CDR2 SVGAGI. CDR3 size: 15 residues. With 6 bases removed from V and 7 bases from J, the gap between germline ends came to 22 bases. The CDR3 is CASSTTTTGRREQYF. The DNA for the CDR3 is TGTGCCAGCAGCACTACTACGACGGGTCGGCGGGAGCAGTACTTC.

This clone has just a few counts. This sequence joins TRBV11-2 and TRBJ1-1; D gene unclear. Germline CDR1 is SGHAT and CDR2 is FQNNGV. Between the trimmed V and J ends, which lost 1 base and 5 bases, there was a span of 5 bases. This CDR3 has 12 residues. As DNA, the CDR3 is TGTGCCAGCAGCTTAGTCGGTACTGAAGCTTTCTTT. Amino acids: CASSLVGTEAFF.

The chain combines TRBV28 with TRBJ1-1; no clear D. Trimming took 2 bases from V and 6 from J, leaving 7 bases between them. This CDR3 spans 12 amino acids. In germline, CDR1 is MDHEN, CDR2 SYDVKM. CDR3 residues: CASSLQRPEAFF. CDR3 DNA: TGTGCCAGCAGTTTACAGAGGCCTGAAGCTTTCTTT.

This clone was found many times. The chain carries TRBV9 and TRBJ2-2; 10 nucleotides line up with TRBD2. Germline-derived CDR1 and CDR2 are SGDLS and YYNGEE. This CDR3 comprises 16 residues. Losses at the gene ends were 5 bases for V and 3 bases for J; bases not matched to a gene: 7. The CDR3, as DNA: TGTGCCAGCAGTCCTAGGACTAGCGGACACACCGGGGAGCTGTTTTTT. It specifies CASSPRTSGHTGELFF.

V usage is TRBV18 and J usage is TRBJ1-4; 9 positions agree with TRBD1. After removal of 3 bases from V and 7 bases from J, the junction contained 3 bases not matched to a gene. Germline V gives CDR1 KGHSH, CDR2 LQKENI. The CDR3 sequence is 14 residues long. The CDR3 DNA sequence: TGTGCCAGCTCACCGGGACAGGGAGGTGAAAAACTGTTTTTT. This codes for CASSPGQGGEKLFF.

The chain combines TRBV28 with TRBJ2-7, with a tentative D call TRBD2 (5 bases). V dropped 4 bases and J dropped 4 bases, with 14 bases sitting between them. The germline gives CDR1 MDHEN, CDR2 SYDVKM. The CDR3 extends over 14 amino acids. The CDR3 sequence: CASSWASGEYEQYF. The CDR3, as DNA: TGTGCCAGCAGTTGGGCCTCTGGGGAGTACGAGCAGTACTTC.

V usage is TRBV7-2 and J usage is TRBJ2-5; 11 bases align to TRBD2. The V and J ends lost 7 bases and 5 bases, in that order; junction bases with no gene match: 9. This CDR3 is 15 amino acids long. Germline CDR1 reads SGHTA; CDR2 reads FQGNSA. CDR3 nucleotide sequence: TGTGCCAGCAACCTAGCGGGAGGCGGTGGGGAGACCCAGTACTTC. It is translated as CASNLAGGGGETQYF. Using reference TRBV7-2 and TRBJ2-5 for the parts outside the CDR3, the full variable domain is GAGVSQSPSNKVTEKGKDVELRCDPISGHTALYWYRQSLGQGLEFLIYFQGNSAPDKSGLPSDRFSAERTGGSVSTLTIQRTQQEDSAVYLCASNLAGGGGETQYFGPGTRLLVL.

This chain uses TRBV18 with TRBJ2-7; D unclear. Germline values: CDR1 KGHSH, CDR2 LQKENI. V shed 3 bases and J shed 5 bases, with 11 bases lying between them. There are 13 residues in the CDR3. In nucleotides, the CDR3 is TGTGCCAGCTCACCCCCACCGGACGACGAGCAGTACTTC. The encoded protein is CASSPPPDDEQYF.

This clone has a handful of counts. This chain links TRBV5-5 with TRBJ1-3; TRBD1 might be the D (5 bases). The V end lost 3 bases, the J end lost 1 base, and 20 bases lay between the germline ends. The CDR3 loop spans 18 amino acids. Germline CDR1 and CDR2: SGHKS and YYEKEE (reference sequence). CDR3 amino acids: CASSSFPEGRLSGNTIYF. CDR3 DNA: TGTGCCAGCAGCTCTTTCCCCGAGGGACGCCTATCTGGAAACACCATATATTTT.

The gene calls are TRBV7-6 and TRBJ2-7; 8 positions match TRBD2. Looked up from germline, CDR1 is SGHVS and CDR2 is FNYEAQ. V lost 4 bases and J lost 4; bases outside the gene matches: 9. The CDR3 loop spans 15 amino acids. Here the CDR3 DNA reads TGTGCCAGCAGCTCAGGCGGTAGCGGGATTTACGAGCAGTACTTC. It encodes CASSSGGSGIYEQYF.

The chain has TRBV5-5 and TRBJ1-4; TRBD1 aligns across 9 bases. The CDR3 is 13 residues long. The trim removed 2 bases at V and 7 bases at J, leaving 0 bases unmatched. Germline V gives CDR1 SGHKS, CDR2 YYEKEE (reference sequence). The CDR3 DNA sequence: TGTGCCAGCAGCTTACAGGGGGCTGAAAAACTGTTTTTT. It yields the protein CASSLQGAEKLFF.

The CDR3 reads CASSLGTGREKLFF. CDR3 sequence (DNA): TGCGCCAGCAGCTTGGGGACAGGGCGTGAAAAACTGTTTTTT. The J gene is TRBJ1-4, the V gene TRBV5-1; 8 bases fit TRBD1. The CDR3 extends over 14 amino acids. The V segment lost 0 bases and the J segment 7 bases; nucleotides outside the gene matches: 2. Germline CDR1 is SGHRS and CDR2 is YFSETQ.

A few counts support this clone. This chain links TRBV6-6 with TRBJ1-2, with 9 bases that match TRBD1. J gave up 8 bases and V 6 bases, and 10 bases lay outside the gene matches. Germline CDR1 MNHNY, CDR2 SVGAGI (reference sequence). The CDR3 loop spans 14 amino acids. The CDR3, as DNA: TGTGCCAGCAGGATGGACAGGGGAGTAATCGGCTACACCTTC. Amino acid sequence: CASRMDRGVIGYTF.

The chain has TRBV3-1 (or the pseudogene TRBV3-2) and TRBJ1-2; D not certain. There are 15 residues in the CDR3. Per germline, CDR1 LGHDT and CDR2 YNNKEL (reference sequence). Trimming left V 4 bases short and J 2 bases short, with 14 bases between. CDR3 DNA: TGTGCCAGCAGCCGATTTTTTTTCCTCAACTATGGCTACACCTTC. Amino acids: CASSRFFFLNYGYTF.

This sequence joins TRBV19 and TRBJ2-2; TRBD2 might be the D (6 bases). The CDR3 totals 16 residues. Looked up from germline, CDR1 is LNHDA and CDR2 is SQIVND (reference sequence). V lost 1 base to trimming and J lost 7 bases, with 16 bases between them. CDR3: CASSIGGGRRFGELFF. Here the CDR3 DNA reads TGTGCCAGTAGTATAGGCGGAGGGCGGAGGTTCGGGGAGCTGTTTTTT.

The chain employs TRBV3-1 (or the pseudogene TRBV3-2) and TRBJ1-2; TRBD1 matches at 7 bases. Trimming at V came to 6 bases and at J to 7 bases, leaving 11 bases not matched to a gene. The length of the CDR3 is 14 residues. Looked up from germline, CDR1 is LGHDT and CDR2 is YNNKEL (reference sequence). CDR3 region: CASSPRGIKSGYTF. CDR3 nucleotides: TGTGCCAGCAGTCCCAGGGGGATCAAGAGTGGCTACACCTTC.

The genes are TRBV12-3 or TRBV12-4 and TRBJ2-3; maybe TRBD2 (6 bases). Trimming left V 6 bases short and J 7 bases short, with 8 bases between. The length of the CDR3 is 11 residues. The DNA for the CDR3 is TGTGCCAGCAGGGGGAGGTATACGCAGTATTTT. This encodes CASRGRYTQYF.

CDR3 in amino acids: CASSIGQGAWSYNEQFF. In nucleotides, the CDR3 is TGTGCCAGTAGTATAGGACAGGGGGCTTGGTCCTACAATGAGCAGTTCTTC. This chain joins TRBV19 and TRBJ2-1, with 10 bases lining up with TRBD1. Germline loops: CDR1 LNHDA, CDR2 SQIVND (reference sequence). V dropped 1 base and J dropped 1; count of bases not matched to a gene: 4. The CDR3 is 17 amino acids.

For the CDR3, the DNA is TGTGCCAGCAGACCTACTAGCACAAACAATGAGCAGTTCTTC. Translated, it gives CASRPTSTNNEQFF. The J gene is TRBJ2-1, the V gene TRBV6-2 or TRBV6-3; maybe TRBD2 (6 bases). This CDR3 contains 14 residues. CDR1 and CDR2 from the germline V gene are MNHEY and SVGEGT. V was shortened by 6 bases and J by 5 bases, with 14 bases between the two germline ends.

Only one count was recorded for this clone. V usage is TRBV11-3 and J usage is TRBJ2-1, with D perhaps TRBD1 (5 bases). In germline, CDR1 is SGHNT, CDR2 YENEEA. V lost 5 bases and J 3 bases, leaving 8 bases between the germline ends. The CDR3 covers 13 residues. The CDR3 is CASSHDSYNEQFF. DNA of the CDR3: TGTGCCAGCAGCCATGACAGCTACAATGAGCAGTTCTTC.

CDR3 bases: TGTGCCAGCAGCGGTAGCTTCCCAACCCTCTCCCGAACTACAGATACGCAGTATTTT. Its translation is CASSGSFPTLSRTTDTQYF. The J gene is TRBJ2-3, the V gene TRBV3-1 (or the pseudogene TRBV3-2); D unclear. Germline V CDR1 and CDR2: LGHDT, YNNKEL (reference sequence). The CDR3 consists of 19 residues. The germline V and J ends were trimmed by 5 bases and 3 bases, with 27 bases remaining between them.

The J gene is TRBJ2-5, the V gene TRBV11-1; possible D gene TRBD1, 5 bases. Germline V lookup: CDR1 SGHAT, CDR2 FQDESV (reference sequence). Trimming shortened V by 1 base and J by 3 bases, and 9 bases separated the two germline ends. The CDR3 sequence is 14 residues long. The CDR3 region is CASSLVGLKETQYF. The CDR3 nucleotides are TGTGCCAGCAGCTTAGTGGGGCTAAAAGAGACCCAGTACTTC. Supplemented by reference TRBV11-1 and TRBJ2-5, the full variable domain reads EAEVAQSPRYKITEKSQAVAFWCDPISGHATLYWYRQILGQGPELLVQFQDESVVDDSQLPKDRFSAERLKGVDSTLKIQPAELGDSAMYLCASSLVGLKETQYFGPGTRLLVL.

This chain connects TRBV19 to TRBJ1-5, with D hard to call. The CDR3 totals 15 residues. The germline CDR1 and CDR2 sequences are LNHDA and SQIVND (reference sequence). Trimming took 9 bases from V and 0 from J, leaving 15 bases between them. DNA for the CDR3: TGTGCCAGCACGGTTGGTGACAATAGCAATCAGCCCCAGCATTTT. Its protein product is CASTVGDNSNQPQHF.

The genes are TRBV19 and TRBJ2-5, with D hard to call. Germline V CDR1 and CDR2: LNHDA, SQIVND (reference sequence). The germline V and J ends were trimmed by 4 bases and 0 bases, with 12 bases remaining between them. The CDR3 has 15 residues. The CDR3, as DNA: TGTGCCAGTAGTAAGGCAGCTACGTACCAAGAGACCCAGTACTTC. This encodes CASSKAATYQETQYF.

This sequence joins TRBV3-1 (or the pseudogene TRBV3-2) and TRBJ1-5; D is uncertain. The CDR3 has 13 residues. The ends were cut back, 2 bases at V and 0 bases at J, with 2 bases in the middle. Germline CDR1 is LGHDT and CDR2 is YNNKEL (reference sequence). Here the CDR3 reads CASSQNSNQPQHF. For the CDR3, the DNA is TGTGCCAGCAGCCAAAATAGCAATCAGCCCCAGCATTTT.

This clone was recorded a few times. J is TRBJ2-7 and V is TRBV5-1; TRBD1 matches 9 bases. This CDR3 comprises 20 residues. V shed 0 bases, J shed 1 base, and the junction held 17 bases outside the gene matches. Germline V gene lookup returns CDR1 SGHRS and CDR2 YFSETQ. This CDR3 is CASSLAEFLQGAQSSYEQYF. The CDR3 DNA reads TGCGCCAGCAGCTTGGCCGAATTTTTACAGGGGGCCCAATCTTCCTACGAGCAGTACTTC.